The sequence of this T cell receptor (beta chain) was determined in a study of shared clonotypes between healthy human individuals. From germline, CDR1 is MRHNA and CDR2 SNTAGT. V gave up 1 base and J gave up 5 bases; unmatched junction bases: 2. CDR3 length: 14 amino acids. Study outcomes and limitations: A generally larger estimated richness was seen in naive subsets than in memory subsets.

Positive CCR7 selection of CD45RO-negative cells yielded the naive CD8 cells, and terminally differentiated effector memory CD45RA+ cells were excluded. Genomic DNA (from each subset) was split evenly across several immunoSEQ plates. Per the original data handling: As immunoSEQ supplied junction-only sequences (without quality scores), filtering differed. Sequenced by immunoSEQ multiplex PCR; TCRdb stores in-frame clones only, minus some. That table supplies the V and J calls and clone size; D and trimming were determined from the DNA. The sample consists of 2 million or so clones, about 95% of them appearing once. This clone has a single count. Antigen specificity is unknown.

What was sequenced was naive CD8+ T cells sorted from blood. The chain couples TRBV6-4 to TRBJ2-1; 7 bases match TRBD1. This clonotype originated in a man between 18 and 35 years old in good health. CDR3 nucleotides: TGTGCCAGCAGTGACTTGGGACAGAACAATGAGCAGTTCTTC. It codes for CASSDLGQNNEQFF.